The present entry profiles one T cell receptor (beta chain) with its context. The data originate from a study of blood T cell repertoires in COVID-19. On the study more broadly: Nucleic acid was either cDNA or gDNA, and it came from T cells, B-cell-depleted T cells, or PBMCs.

Sequenced by immunoSEQ multiplex PCR; TCRdb stores in-frame clones only, minus some. Of around 240,000 clones in the sample, approximately 84% were seen once. The clonotype comes from a woman older than 75 with acute or convalescent COVID-19. The sequenced sample was peripheral blood.

The CDR3 DNA is TGCGCCAGCAGCTTGGGGGGAGGGTCTCAGAATGAGCAGTTCTTC. Residues: CASSLGGGSQNEQFF. The V and J genes are TRBV5-1 and TRBJ2-1; 7 bases map to TRBD2. CDR1 and CDR2 from the germline V gene are SGHRS and YFSETQ. The CDR3 is 15 amino acids. V gave up 0 bases and J gave up 7 bases; unmatched junction bases: 7.